The 32 T cell receptor beta chains in this list originate from one sample, sequenced in a study of monozygotic twins with inflammatory bowel disease. TCRdb reprocessed the 5' RACE reads and reports one entry per CDR3 protein, with no DNA. This sample's table has roughly 150,000 distinct CDR3 sequences. The sample was blood. These receptors originate from a human donor with ulcerative colitis or Crohn's disease, or a healthy co-twin of an affected twin (not recorded which).

The chain recombines TRBV24-1 with TRBJ2-1; TCRdb's D call, TRBD2, is unchecked because there is no DNA. Looked up from germline, CDR1 is KGHDR and CDR2 is SFDVKD. This CDR3 has 18 amino acids. The CDR3 is CATSGQAGATILDNEQFF.

The genes are TRBV5-1 and TRBJ2-7. Germline lookup yields CDR1 SGHRS and CDR2 YFSETQ. The CDR3 runs 15 residues. CDR3 sequence: CASSLVPRGDYEQYF.

The chain recombines TRBV7-9 with TRBJ2-1. CDR3 length: 16 amino acids. Germline loops: CDR1 SEHNR, CDR2 FQNEAQ (reference sequence). CDR3 amino acids: CASSLVGNRLYNEQFF.

The rearrangement uses TRBV5-1 and TRBJ1-6; the D gene TCRdb calls, TRBD1, cannot be checked with no DNA. Germline CDR1 SGHRS, CDR2 YFSETQ. The CDR3 is 15 residues long. The CDR3 reads CASSLRTGSESPLHF. The variable domain in full, with the rest retrieved from reference TRBV5-1 and TRBJ1-6, is KAGVTQTPRYLIKTRGQQVTLSCSPISGHRSVSWYQQTPGQGLQFLFEYFSETQRNKGNFPGRFSGRQFSNSRSEMNVSTLELGDSALYLCASSLRTGSESPLHFGNGTRLTVT.

The chain uses TRBV20-1 and TRBJ1-1. The CDR3 runs 14 residues. Per germline, CDR1 DFQATT and CDR2 SNEGSKA (reference sequence). CDR3 amino acids: CSGAFGGLNTEAFF.

This chain joins TRBV20-1 and TRBJ1-1; TCRdb's assignment of TRBD1 cannot be checked, as there is no DNA. The germline CDR1 and CDR2 sequences are DFQATT and SNEGSKA (reference sequence). The CDR3 has 18 residues. This CDR3 is CSARGAFWGEAMNTEAFF.

The rearrangement uses TRBV5-1 and TRBJ2-1; as DNA is missing, the TRBD1 call by TCRdb cannot be tested. Per the germline V gene, CDR1 is SGHRS and CDR2 is YFSETQ. The CDR3 spans 15 residues. This CDR3 is CASSRGQGRYNEQFF.

This chain links TRBV20-1 with TRBJ2-6; the D call from TCRdb, TRBD1, cannot be confirmed without DNA. This CDR3 region has 14 residues. Germline loops: CDR1 DFQATT, CDR2 SNEGSKA (reference sequence). The chain's CDR3 is CSARGQGGANVLTF.

The gene calls are TRBV7-2 and TRBJ1-1; with no DNA, the TCRdb D assignment of TRBD1 cannot be verified. Looked up from germline, CDR1 is SGHTA and CDR2 is FQGNSA. The CDR3 length is 15 residues. CDR3: CASSATRGVRTEAFF. The variable domain in full, completed from reference TRBV7-2 and TRBJ1-1, reads GAGVSQSPSNKVTEKGKDVELRCDPISGHTALYWYRQSLGQGLEFLIYFQGNSAPDKSGLPSDRFSAERTGGSVSTLTIQRTQQEDSAVYLCASSATRGVRTEAFFGQGTRLTVV.

This chain links TRBV5-1 with TRBJ1-6; TCRdb designates TRBD1, a call that cannot be tested without DNA. The germline V gene has CDR1 SGHRS and CDR2 YFSETQ. There are 13 residues in the CDR3. The CDR3 reads CASSYTGGSPLHF.

CDR3 amino acids: CASTLGTSGRRRGYEQYF. The chain has TRBV6-1 and TRBJ2-7; the TCRdb call, TRBD2, lacks DNA for checking. Germline V CDR1 and CDR2: MNHNS, SASEGT. The CDR3 has 18 amino acids.

The chain carries TRBV30 and TRBJ2-7. Per germline, CDR1 GTSNPN and CDR2 SVGIG (reference sequence). CDR3 length: 11 residues. CDR3 sequence reads: CAWSGPYEQYF.

This chain connects TRBV19 to TRBJ1-5. The CDR3 contains 15 residues. CDR1 and CDR2 (germline): LNHDA, SQIVND (reference sequence). The CDR3 sequence: CASSIERPGNQPQHF.

V is TRBV29-1 and J is TRBJ2-3; TCRdb designates TRBD2, a call that cannot be tested without DNA. Germline CDR1 SQVTM, CDR2 ANQGSEA. This CDR3 contains 17 residues. The CDR3 here is CSVEVGLAGVVSDTQYF.

The chain employs TRBV29-1 and TRBJ2-1; TCRdb selects TRBD1, and the lack of DNA leaves this call unchecked. CDR3 length: 14 residues. Germline lookup yields CDR1 SQVTM and CDR2 ANQGSEA. The CDR3 protein is CSVLRDPNSNEQFF.

J is TRBJ1-1 and V is TRBV14. The germline V gene encodes CDR1 SGHDN and CDR2 FVKESK. The CDR3 sequence is 16 residues long. The CDR3 protein is CASSLRLTLDSHEAFF.

This chain connects TRBV5-1 to TRBJ2-1; TCRdb lists TRBD2, though no DNA is available to test this call. CDR1 and CDR2 (germline): SGHRS, YFSETQ. This CDR3 spans 15 amino acids. CDR3 sequence: CASSEGRSSYNEQFF.

The chain couples TRBV6-6 to TRBJ2-5; TCRdb gives TRBD2 as the D gene, but with no DNA this cannot be confirmed. The CDR3 spans 13 residues. The germline V gene encodes CDR1 MNHNY and CDR2 SVGAGI (reference sequence). CDR3 loop: CASSYRAQETQYF.

This chain joins TRBV5-1 and TRBJ1-1; TCRdb outputs TRBD1, but without DNA this stays unchecked. Germline V gives CDR1 SGHRS, CDR2 YFSETQ. The length of the CDR3 is 15 residues. CDR3 loop: CASRGQGNLNTEAFF. Using reference TRBV5-1 and TRBJ1-1 for the parts outside the CDR3, the full variable domain is KAGVTQTPRYLIKTRGQQVTLSCSPISGHRSVSWYQQTPGQGLQFLFEYFSETQRNKGNFPGRFSGRQFSNSRSEMNVSTLELGDSALYLCASRGQGNLNTEAFFGQGTRLTVV.

V usage is TRBV7-3 and J usage is TRBJ1-4; the D call of TRBD1 rests on TCRdb alone, since no DNA is present to check it. The CDR3 has 14 residues. Germline values: CDR1 SGHTA, CDR2 FQGTGA. The CDR3 sequence is CASSPQGTNEKLFF.

The J gene is TRBJ1-1, the V gene TRBV11-2; TCRdb lists TRBD1, though no DNA is available to test this call. Germline V gene data show CDR1 as SGHAT and CDR2 as FQNNGV. The CDR3 has 14 amino acids. CDR3 sequence: CASSLQGGSTEAFF.

The chain uses TRBV4-2 and TRBJ1-1. This CDR3 has 14 amino acids. Germline V gene sequence: CDR1 LGHNA, CDR2 YNFKEQ. This chain's CDR3 is CASSQEKQYTEAFF.

J is TRBJ1-1 and V is TRBV24-1; absent DNA, TCRdb's TRBD1 call cannot be checked. CDR1 is KGHDR, CDR2 SFDVKD, per germline. The CDR3 runs to 14 residues. The CDR3 sequence: CATASGTVNTEAFF.

CDR3 sequence reads: CASSRRLLQETQYF. The chain uses TRBV28 and TRBJ2-5; the TRBD2 assignment by TCRdb is unverifiable without DNA. CDR3 length: 14 amino acids. CDR1 and CDR2 from the germline V gene are MDHEN and SYDVKM.

This chain joins TRBV12-3 or TRBV12-4 and TRBJ2-7; TCRdb selects TRBD2, and the lack of DNA leaves this call unchecked. The CDR3 loop spans 16 amino acids. The CDR3 is CASSPSASGRYYEQYF.

The gene calls are TRBV7-6 and TRBJ2-1; without DNA, the TCRdb call of TRBD2 cannot be checked. The CDR3 has 17 amino acids. Germline loops: CDR1 SGHVS, CDR2 FNYEAQ. The CDR3 loop reads CASSASPIAGGFNEQFF.

The V gene is TRBV29-1, the J gene TRBJ2-6; TCRdb reports TRBD1, a call that lacks DNA to check it against. The CDR3 contains 17 residues. The V gene's germline CDR1 is SQVTM and CDR2 ANQGSEA. The CDR3 protein is CSVGGSGPIGGANVLTF.

The chain joins TRBV4-3 to TRBJ1-2; TCRdb selects TRBD1, and the lack of DNA leaves this call unchecked. The CDR3 contains 15 residues. CDR1 and CDR2 (germline): LGHNA, YSLEER. The CDR3 is CASSQDFQGNYGYTF.

The chain uses TRBV7-2 and TRBJ1-5. Germline V gene lookup returns CDR1 SGHTA and CDR2 FQGNSA. The CDR3 extends over 13 amino acids. The CDR3 region is CASSLGRLQPQHF.

This CDR3 reads CSVGILAGGIDNEQFF. The chain carries TRBV29-1 and TRBJ2-1; TCRdb designates TRBD2, a call that cannot be tested without DNA. The germline gives CDR1 SQVTM, CDR2 ANQGSEA. This CDR3 comprises 16 residues.

The chain recombines TRBV20-1 with TRBJ2-3; TCRdb designates TRBD1, a call that cannot be tested without DNA. Germline V gene lookup returns CDR1 DFQATT and CDR2 SNEGSKA (reference sequence). The CDR3 has 15 residues. The CDR3 loop reads CSARLPGLATDTQYF.

The chain has TRBV20-1 and TRBJ2-3; TCRdb picks TRBD2, but there is no DNA to check that call. The CDR3 runs 14 residues. The V gene's germline CDR1 is DFQATT and CDR2 SNEGSKA (reference sequence). The chain's CDR3 is CSARDSTGADTQYF.